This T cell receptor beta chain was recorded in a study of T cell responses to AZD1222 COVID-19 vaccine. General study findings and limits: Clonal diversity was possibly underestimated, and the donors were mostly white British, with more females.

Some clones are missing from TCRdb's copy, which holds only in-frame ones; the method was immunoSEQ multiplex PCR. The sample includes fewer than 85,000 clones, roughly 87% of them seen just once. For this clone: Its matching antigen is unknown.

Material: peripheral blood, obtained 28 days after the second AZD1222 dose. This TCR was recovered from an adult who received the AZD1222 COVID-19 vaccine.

The CDR3: CASSPRGQTTASYNSPLHF. CDR3 in DNA: TGTGCCAGCTCACCACGAGGACAAACTACCGCCTCCTATAATTCACCCCTCCACTTT. The gene calls are TRBV18 and TRBJ1-6; possible D gene TRBD1, 5 bases. The CDR3 length is 19 residues. Germline CDR1 KGHSH, CDR2 LQKENI. V was clipped by 1 base and J by 0 bases, with 16 bases between them.